This T cell receptor (beta chain) was captured by sequencing in a study of OX40 agonist ivuxolimab in advanced cancers. For context, the study as a whole: Ivuxolimab was an agonistic, fully human IgG2 monoclonal antibody directed against OX40 (CD134), a costimulatory receptor. Intravenous ivuxolimab was administered to patients every 2 weeks at six dose levels: 0.01, 0.1, 0.3, 1.5, 3 and 10 mg/kg. Of the 50 or so patients in dose escalation, 19 had hepatocellular carcinoma, roughly 15 had melanoma, 9 had renal cell carcinoma and 9 had head and neck cancer. In the dose-escalation cohort, about four fifths of patients were male, and the mean age was 60 years with a range of roughly 20 to 80. Patients were allowed to have had prior anti-PD-1, anti-PD-L1 or anti-CTLA-4 therapy, and 40% of the dose-escalation patients had previously received checkpoint inhibitors. Partial responses occurred in three dose-escalation patients, of whom one had hepatocellular carcinoma and two had cutaneous melanoma. Peripheral TCRbeta sequencing was intended to test whether TCR sequence diversity was altered and clonal T-cell expansion was caused by ivuxolimab. The paper reports the monotherapy dose-escalation portion (N of about 52 patients) of the phase I ivuxolimab trial.

Genomic DNA was isolated from the sorted cells so that the TCRbeta CDR3 region could be sequenced. TCRbeta CDR3 regions were sequenced using the immunoSEQ Assay. TCRdb limited this immuneACCESS table to in-frame rearrangements with V and J called. A share of clones is missing; checked studies link under half to unresolved V genes, and the rest is unexplained. The sample contains some 83,000 clones, around nine tenths of them found a single time. The ten most abundant clones make up approximately 0.8% of the sample. Patients with autoimmune disease history or receiving systemic immunosuppression were excluded from the trial. Peripheral blood for TCR sequencing was collected from all dose cohorts at baseline, on cycle 4 day 1, and on cycle 7 day 1. Samples came from an open-label, multicenter, first-in-human phase I dose-escalation trial of ivuxolimab. Adults with locally advanced or metastatic melanoma, renal cell, hepatocellular, or head and neck squamous cell carcinoma were enrolled in the trial. CD4+ and CD8+ T cells were sorted separately from peripheral blood before TCR sequencing.

As to this clone: Its antigen is still unknown. Qualities for individual bases were not recorded, and no much larger clone is one base off.

V gives up 4 bases and J gives up 3 bases, and the segment between their germline ends measures 16 bases. The CDR3 measures 15 amino acids from cysteine to phenylalanine. The CDR3 DNA has 45 bases and is translated from base 1. The germline V gene encodes CDR1 SGHTS and CDR2 YDEGEE. Results and caveats for the whole study, not just this receptor: In partial responders in the 0.1-3.0 mg/kg groups, normalized peripheral clonal expansion was found to be among the lowest, especially among CD8+ T cells. Which antigens the clonally expanded peripheral T cells were specific for was not determined. At doses of 0.1 to 3.0 mg/kg, clonal expansion of both CD4+ and CD8+ T cells in blood was seen between baseline and week 6. On average, CD8+ T cells showed more expanded clones than CD4+ T cells after ivuxolimab. Low levels of normalized T-cell clonal expansion were also shown by some nonresponding patients.

This specimen consisted of CD4+ or CD8+ T cells sorted from blood, obtained in a trial of the OX40 agonist ivuxolimab. This receptor was obtained from an adult with an advanced solid tumor such as melanoma, head and neck, liver or kidney cancer. The chain was built from TRBV5-8 and TRBJ1-1; the D segment could be TRBD1, given 5 matching bases. CDR3 sequence: CASSPAGGGYTEAFF. The sequenced DNA is TGTGCCAGCAGCCCGGCGGGGGGTGGGTACACTGAAGCTTTCTTT.